This entry concerns a single T cell receptor (beta chain). While infection was still active, Seattle patients were enrolled and then followed longitudinally. This sample was taken from a study of blood T cell repertoires in COVID-19. The trim removed 5 bases at V and 3 bases at J, leaving 3 bases unmatched. Germline V gene lookup returns CDR1 SGHTA and CDR2 FQGTGA. CDR3 size: 14 residues. The table came from immunoSEQ multiplex PCR; TCRdb's copy has only in-frame clones and leaves some out. The sample has around 470,000 clones, 89% seen once. The sequence was obtained from a man in his late teens or twenties with COVID-19, enrolled during active disease. Sequencing was performed on peripheral blood. The chain carries TRBV7-3 and TRBJ2-1, with 8 bases matching TRBD1. The CDR3 spells CASSKDRDYNEQFF. The CDR3 DNA reads as TGTGCCAGCAGCAAGGACAGGGACTACAATGAGCAGTTCTTC.